A single sample gave rise to the 9 T cell receptor beta chains below, sequenced in a study. In TCRdb, the reads were re-called with MiXCR into one record per CDR3 protein. The sample lists about 420 distinct CDR3 sequences; 32% were seen once. Sequencing was carried out using CD8+ T cells (not recorded whether cultured). These receptor sequences come from a male donor.

This chain uses TRBV29-1 with TRBJ2-1; possibly TRBD1 for D (6 bases). V lost 4 bases to trimming and J lost 6 bases, with 16 bases between them. Germline V gene sequence: CDR1 SQVTM, CDR2 ANQGSEA. The length of the CDR3 is 14 residues. This CDR3 is CSVVDPPGVNEQFF. The CDR3 coding sequence is TGCAGCGTTGTAGATCCGCCAGGGGTCAATGAGCAGTTCTTC.

This clonotype has a single count. One junction end does not reproduce the germline sequence, and a read error may be involved. V gene TRBV12-3 or TRBV12-4 combines with J gene TRBJ2-5; TRBD1 agrees at 8 bases. CDR3 length: 14 amino acids. The CDR3 nucleotides read TGTGCCGGCAGCGCTGGGACAGGAGAAGAGACCCAGTACTTC. It specifies CAGSAGTGEETQYF.

In its sample, this clonotype was seen many times. The chain employs TRBV5-1 and TRBJ2-5; D call uncertain. Between the trimmed V and J ends, which lost 0 bases and 5 bases, there was a span of 14 bases. The CDR3 sequence is 15 residues long. CDR1 is SGHRS and CDR2 is YFSETQ in the germline V gene. CDR3 DNA: TGCGCCAGCAGCTTGGGGGTTACTAACGGCGAGACCCAGTACTTC. Its protein is CASSLGVTNGETQYF.

This clonotype was recorded at least ten times. The chain combines TRBV3-1 with TRBJ2-1, with D tentatively TRBD1 (5 bases). Germline V lookup: CDR1 LGHDT, CDR2 YNNKEL (reference sequence). This CDR3 comprises 13 residues. V was clipped by 1 base and J by 11 bases, with 12 bases between them. The CDR3 spells CASSQAGMAKQFF. CDR3 sequence (DNA): TGTGCCAGCAGCCAAGCAGGGATGGCTAAGCAGTTCTTC.

The genes are TRBV5-6 and TRBJ2-1; D is perhaps TRBD1 (6 bases). Trimming took 2 bases from V and 2 from J, leaving 11 bases between them. Germline V CDR1 and CDR2: SGHDT, YYEEEE. This CDR3 is built from 15 residues. CDR3 region: CASSFGGNAYNEQFF. CDR3 DNA sequence: TGTGCCAGCAGCTTTGGGGGCAATGCCTACAATGAGCAGTTCTTC.

As concerns this clonotype: A much larger clone differs by one base, so this may be a read error. DNA for the CDR3: TGTGCCAGCAGCCAAGCAGGGATCACTGAGCAGTTCTTC. The encoded protein is CASSQAGITEQFF. This sequence joins TRBV3-1 and TRBJ2-1; possible D gene TRBD1, 5 bases. V shed 1 base and J shed 9 bases, with 10 bases lying between them. Germline CDR1 reads LGHDT; CDR2 reads YNNKEL (reference sequence). The CDR3 consists of 13 residues.

This clonotype has a count of ten or more. The germline gene is not matched at one end of the junction; a read error may be the cause. The chain uses TRBV3-1 and TRBJ2-1, with D possibly matching TRBD1 (5 bases). The germline CDR1 and CDR2 sequences are LGHDT and YNNKEL (reference sequence). The CDR3 totals 13 residues. CDR3 region: CAGSQAGMAEQFF. In DNA, the CDR3 is TGTGCCGGCAGCCAAGCAGGGATGGCTGAGCAGTTCTTC.

This clonotype ranks as medium-sized. This chain connects TRBV3-1 to TRBJ2-2; D gene ambiguous. Germline V gene data show CDR1 as LGHDT and CDR2 as YNNKEL (reference sequence). The length of the CDR3 is 12 residues. V lost 4 bases and J 7 bases, leaving 7 bases between the germline ends. The CDR3 DNA reads as TGTGCCAGCAGCCCCTTTGGCGGGGAGCTGTTTTTT. It translates to CASSPFGGELFF.

Remarks on this clonotype: One base away lies a much larger clone, so this may be a sequencing read error. The CDR3 nucleotides read TGTGCCAGCAGTGATGAGGCTCGAGGGGGCTACACCTTC. Translating gives CASSDEARGGYTF. The chain employs TRBV2 and TRBJ1-2; D remains unclear. Trimming pared 3 bases from V and 8 bases from J, leaving 13 bases between. This CDR3 has 13 amino acids. Germline V gives CDR1 SNHLY, CDR2 FYNNEI. Complete variable domain (other parts from reference TRBV2 and TRBJ1-2): EPEVTQTPSHQVTQMGQEVILRCVPISNHLYFYWYRQILGQKVEFLVSFYNNEISEKSEIFDDQFSVERPDGSNFTLKIRSTKLEDSAMYFCASSDEARGGYTFGSGTRLTVV.